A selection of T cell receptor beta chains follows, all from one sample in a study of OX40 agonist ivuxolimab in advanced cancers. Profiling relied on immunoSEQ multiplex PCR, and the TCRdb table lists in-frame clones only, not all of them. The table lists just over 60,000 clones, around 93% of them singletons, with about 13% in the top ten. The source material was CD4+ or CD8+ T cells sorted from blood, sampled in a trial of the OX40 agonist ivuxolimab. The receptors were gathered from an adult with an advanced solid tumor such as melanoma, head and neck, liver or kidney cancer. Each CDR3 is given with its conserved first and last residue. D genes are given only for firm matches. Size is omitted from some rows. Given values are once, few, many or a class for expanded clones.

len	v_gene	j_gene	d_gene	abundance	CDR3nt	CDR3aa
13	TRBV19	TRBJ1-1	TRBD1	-	TGTGCCAGTAGTCACAGGGGTGGCACTGAAGCTTTCTTT	CASSHRGGTEAFF
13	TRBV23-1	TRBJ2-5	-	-	TGCGCCAGCAGTCGGGACGACCAAGAGACCCAGTACTTC	CASSRDDQETQYF
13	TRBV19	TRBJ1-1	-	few	TGTGCCAGTAGTATAATGGAGGGTGGTCAAGCTTTCTTT	CASSIMEGGQAFF
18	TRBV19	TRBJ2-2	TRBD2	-	TGTGCCAGTAGTAGCGGGACTAGCGGGACCCTGGGTGCCGGGGAGCTGTTTTTT	CASSSGTSGTLGAGELFF
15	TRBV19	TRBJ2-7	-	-	TGTGCCAGTAGTCCCTCTGGCGGAACCTTCTACGAGCAGTACTTC	CASSPSGGTFYEQYF
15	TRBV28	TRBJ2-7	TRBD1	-	TGTGCCAGCAGTTCTCGACAGGGAAACCACCACGAGCAGTACTTC	CASSSRQGNHHEQYF
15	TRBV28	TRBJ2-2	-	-	TGTGCCAGCACCCTCGAGTTTGTGGGAAACGGGGAGCTGTTTTTT	CASTLEFVGNGELFF
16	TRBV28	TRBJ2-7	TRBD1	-	TGTGCCAGCAGTTCCGACCCGACAGGGAGCCCCTACGAGCAGTACTTC	CASSSDPTGSPYEQYF
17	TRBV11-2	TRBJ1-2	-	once	TGTGCCAGCAGCTTAGGGCCAGAAAGGACAGATTCTTATGGCTACACCTTC	CASSLGPERTDSYGYTF
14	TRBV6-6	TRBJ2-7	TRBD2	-	TGTGCCAGCAGTGATAGCGGGAGCTCCTACGAGCAGTACTTC	CASSDSGSSYEQYF
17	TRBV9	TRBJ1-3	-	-	TGTGCCAGCAGCGTAGGGGGCACTCTTAGCTCTGGAAACACCATATATTTT	CASSVGGTLSSGNTIYF
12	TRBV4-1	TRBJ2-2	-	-	TGCGCCAGCAGCCAGGGGACCGGGGAGCTGTTTTTT	CASSQGTGELFF
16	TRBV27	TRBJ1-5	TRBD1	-	TGTGCCAGCATTCCCAAGGGGGCGCGGAGCAATCAGCCCCAGCATTTT	CASIPKGARSNQPQHF
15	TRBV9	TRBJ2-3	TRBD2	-	TGTGCCAGCAGCGTAGGCGGCGGGAGTTCAGATACGCAGTATTTT	CASSVGGGSSDTQYF
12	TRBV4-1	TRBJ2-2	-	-	TGCGCCATCCAGGGCGGTCCCGGGGAGCTGTTTTTT	CAIQGGPGELFF
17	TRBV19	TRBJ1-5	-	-	TGTGCCAGCAGCCCCGCCGGGGTCCCCTCTAGCAATCAGCCCCAGCATTTT	CASSPAGVPSSNQPQHF
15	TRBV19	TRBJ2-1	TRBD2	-	TGTGCCAGTAGTATAATCGGTAGCGGGGGCTCCGGGCAGTTCTTC	CASSIIGSGGSGQFF
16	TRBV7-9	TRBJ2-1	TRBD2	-	TGTGCCAGCAGCTCGCGTTCCGGGACTAAGGAAGATGAGCAGTTCTTC	CASSSRSGTKEDEQFF
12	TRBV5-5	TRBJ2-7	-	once	TGTGCCAGCAGCTTTGACGTCTACGAGCAGTACTTC	CASSFDVYEQYF
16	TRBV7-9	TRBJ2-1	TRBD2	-	TGTGCCAGCAGCCCGAGGGGCGGGAGCTCCTACAATGAGCAGTTCTTC	CASSPRGGSSYNEQFF
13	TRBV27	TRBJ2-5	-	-	TGTGCCAGCAGTTTAACCCTCCGGGAGACCCAGTACTTC	CASSLTLRETQYF
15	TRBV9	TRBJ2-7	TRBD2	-	TGTGCCAGCAGCGTAACTAGCGGGATCGAAGGTGGGCAGTACTTC	CASSVTSGIEGGQYF
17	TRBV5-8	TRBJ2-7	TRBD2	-	TGTGCCAGCAGCTCCAGGGGACTAGCGGGACTTGACTACGAGCAGTACTTC	CASSSRGLAGLDYEQYF
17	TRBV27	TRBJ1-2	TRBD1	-	TGTGCCAGCAATGGGGGGGAAGGGACAGGGGACTTCTATGGCTACACCTTC	CASNGGEGTGDFYGYTF
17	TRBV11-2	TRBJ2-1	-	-	TGTGCCAGCAGCTCCCCCTTGGGAGTGGCTAAATACAATGAGCAGTTCTTC	CASSSPLGVAKYNEQFF
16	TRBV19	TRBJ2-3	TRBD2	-	TGTGCCAGTAGTACCCAGCGGGAGTTGGGCACAGATACGCAGTATTTT	CASSTQRELGTDTQYF
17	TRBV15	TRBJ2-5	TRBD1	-	TGTGCCACCAGCAGAGTGGCAGGGGGCGCCTCTCAAGAGACCCAGTACTTC	CATSRVAGGASQETQYF
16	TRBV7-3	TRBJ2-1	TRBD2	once	TGTGCCAGCAGCTTAATGGGACTAGCGGGCTACAATGAGCAGTTCTTC	CASSLMGLAGYNEQFF
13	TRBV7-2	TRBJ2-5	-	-	TGTGCCGGCTCCAATAGCCGGCGGGAGACCCAGTACTTC	CAGSNSRRETQYF
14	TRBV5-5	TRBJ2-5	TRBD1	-	TGTGCCAGCAGCACAGGGACAGAACAAGAGACCCAGTACTTC	CASSTGTEQETQYF
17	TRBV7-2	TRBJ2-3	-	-	TGTGCCAGCAGCTTATTCCCACTGGGCGCTAGCACAGATACGCAGTATTTT	CASSLFPLGASTDTQYF
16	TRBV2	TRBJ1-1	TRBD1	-	TGTGCCAGCAGAAACAGGGGGCAGAATTGGGACACTGAAGCTTTCTTT	CASRNRGQNWDTEAFF